A single sample is the source of the 21 T cell receptor beta chains below, sequenced in a study of cytotoxic CD8 clonotypes in ibrutinib-treated CLL. The repertoire was sequenced with immunoSEQ multiplex PCR; TCRdb's copy has only in-frame clones and lacks some. The repertoire has 100,000 to 150,000 clones, roughly 85% of them found once; the top ten carry about 2%. Sequenced here: PBMCs, sampled after 24 months of ibrutinib treatment. Every receptor here comes from a human donor with chronic lymphocytic leukemia.

This chain connects TRBV7-9 to TRBJ2-7, with TRBD1 matching 10 bases. The CDR3 is made up of 16 amino acids. V lost 1 base to trimming and J lost 7 bases; unmatched junction nucleotides: 10. CDR1 SEHNR and CDR2 FQNEAQ come from the germline V gene (reference sequence). The CDR3 loop is CASSLDPGQGPVEQYF. Written as DNA, the CDR3 is TGTGCCAGCAGCTTAGATCCGGGACAGGGGCCAGTGGAGCAGTACTTC.

This chain joins TRBV6-5 and TRBJ1-5; 8 bases line up with TRBD1. CDR3 length equals 14 residues. CDR1 and CDR2 from the germline V gene are MNHEY and SVGAGI. The V gene end was trimmed by 6 bases and the J gene end by 7 bases; junction bases not matched to a gene: 8. This chain's CDR3 is CASRTDRDGQPQHF. The CDR3 DNA reads as TGTGCCAGCAGGACGGACAGGGATGGGCAGCCCCAGCATTTT.

This chain connects TRBV5-5 to TRBJ2-7, with D possibly being TRBD1 (5 bases). Trimming removed 0 bases from V and 2 bases from J, with 12 bases in between. Germline CDR1 SGHKS, CDR2 YYEKEE (reference sequence). The CDR3 runs 15 residues. The CDR3 coding sequence is TGTGCCAGCAGCTTGGAAGGTGGGGCCCCCTACGAGCAGTACTTC. Translating gives CASSLEGGAPYEQYF.

The J gene is TRBJ1-4, the V gene TRBV28; 7 positions agree with TRBD1. V gave up 4 bases and J gave up 6 bases; unmatched junction bases: 17. Germline lookup yields CDR1 MDHEN and CDR2 SYDVKM. There are 18 residues in the CDR3. Written as DNA, the CDR3 is TGTGCCAGCAGTTCAGCGGGACAGACATTCACGGGGGATGAAAAACTGTTTTTT. Its translation is CASSSAGQTFTGDEKLFF.

This clone was picked up one time. V usage is TRBV2 and J usage is TRBJ2-1; 13 bases fit TRBD2. This CDR3 is built from 15 residues. Germline CDR1 is SNHLY and CDR2 is FYNNEI. V lost 7 bases and J lost 7; bases outside the gene matches: 7. The CDR3 bases are TGTGCCAGCATGATACTAGCGGGAGGGCCAAATGAGCAGTTCTTC. Its protein is CASMILAGGPNEQFF.

The chain employs TRBV9 and TRBJ2-2; 7 nucleotides align to TRBD2. The CDR3 consists of 16 residues. J lost 2 bases, V lost 0 bases, and 4 bases had no gene match. The germline V gene has CDR1 SGDLS and CDR2 YYNGEE. The CDR3 coding sequence is TGTGCCAGCAGCGTAGGTAGCGGGTTCAACACCGGGGAGCTGTTTTTT. Translated, it gives CASSVGSGFNTGELFF.

The chain recombines TRBV5-5 with TRBJ2-7; perhaps TRBD2 as D (6 bases). Deletions cut 0 bases from V and 1 base from J, with 11 bases between. The CDR3 has 15 amino acids. Germline V gene sequence: CDR1 SGHKS, CDR2 YYEKEE (reference sequence). CDR3 coding DNA: TGTGCCAGCAGCTTGGACGGGACTTTTTCCTACGAGCAGTACTTC. Translating gives CASSLDGTFSYEQYF.

The chain links TRBV7-6 to TRBJ2-1; unclear D gene. The CDR3 has 14 residues. With 1 base removed from V and 5 bases from J, the gap between germline ends came to 9 bases. Germline CDR1 and CDR2: SGHVS and FNYEAQ. As DNA, the CDR3 is TGTGCCAGCAGCTTAGTATTCAAGAACAATGAGCAGTTCTTC. Its translation is CASSLVFKNNEQFF.

The chain is built from TRBV7-6 and TRBJ2-3, with unresolved D. The CDR3 sequence is 17 residues long. Trimming took off 4 bases at V and 2 bases at J, with 19 bases between the two ends. The germline V gene has CDR1 SGHVS and CDR2 FNYEAQ. The CDR3 coding sequence is TGTGCCAGCAGCTCCCCTACAACAGCCACGTACACAGATACGCAGTATTTT. It encodes CASSSPTTATYTDTQYF.

The sample holds one count of this clone. This chain links TRBV7-3 with TRBJ2-5; the match to TRBD2 covers 11 bases. V was clipped by 3 bases and J by 5 bases; unmatched bases: 2. Looked up from germline, CDR1 is SGHTA and CDR2 is FQGTGA. CDR3 length: 14 amino acids. CDR3 nucleotides: TGTGCCAGCAGCTTGTCTAGCGGGAGGGAGACCCAGTACTTC. This gives the protein CASSLSSGRETQYF.

V and J are TRBV28 and TRBJ2-7; unclear D gene. The CDR3 has 14 amino acids. Germline V gene data show CDR1 as MDHEN and CDR2 as SYDVKM. V lost 10 bases to trimming and J lost 6 bases, with 22 bases between them. As DNA, the CDR3 is TGTGCCACCGCAGTTGACCAGAAACCGACCGAGCAGTACTTC. It yields the protein CATAVDQKPTEQYF.

The CDR3 DNA reads as TGTGCCAGCAGTCCCGGACAGGGGGCCCGCCAGAGCACTGAAGCTTTCTTT. Amino acids: CASSPGQGARQSTEAFF. V is TRBV27 and J is TRBJ1-1; 11 bases match TRBD1. V dropped 5 bases and J dropped 4; count of bases not matched to a gene: 12. This CDR3 is built from 17 residues. CDR1 MNHEY and CDR2 SMNVEV come from the germline V gene (reference sequence).

This sequence joins TRBV7-3 and TRBJ2-3, with 14 bases aligning to TRBD2. CDR3 length: 15 amino acids. V trimming: 4 bases; J trimming: 5 bases; junction bases outside the gene matches: 2. The germline V gene has CDR1 SGHTA and CDR2 FQGTGA. The CDR3 region is CASSSGLAGVDTQYF. CDR3 bases: TGTGCCAGCAGCTCGGGACTAGCGGGGGTAGATACGCAGTATTTT.

The V call is TRBV10-1, the J call TRBJ2-7; no clear D. CDR3 size: 12 residues. Germline V gives CDR1 WNHNN, CDR2 SYGVQD (reference sequence). V lost 7 bases and J 3 bases, leaving 10 bases between the germline ends. The CDR3 protein is CASTSANYEQYF. CDR3 in DNA: TGCGCCAGCACCAGCGCAAACTACGAGCAGTACTTC.

V is TRBV11-2 and J is TRBJ2-2; D might be TRBD1 (6 bases). The CDR3 runs to 15 residues. V shed 5 bases and J shed 5 bases, with 15 bases lying between them. Per the germline V gene, CDR1 is SGHAT and CDR2 is FQNNGV. The CDR3 nucleotides read TGTGCCAGCAGCATAAGCAGGACAGAGACCGGGGAGCTGTTTTTT. Its translation: CASSISRTETGELFF.

J is TRBJ2-7 and V is TRBV28; D is ambiguous. Trimming removed 6 bases from V and 2 bases from J, with 14 bases in between. The germline V gene has CDR1 MDHEN and CDR2 SYDVKM. CDR3 size: 14 residues. CDR3 amino acids: CASRVDLPPYEQYF. CDR3 DNA sequence: TGTGCCAGCAGGGTGGACCTTCCCCCCTACGAGCAGTACTTC.

The chain recombines TRBV7-6 with TRBJ2-1; D is ambiguous. The V and J ends lost 5 bases and 6 bases respectively, with 20 bases between them. The CDR3 runs to 16 residues. CDR1 is SGHVS, CDR2 FNYEAQ, per germline. CDR3 residues: CASSLTGATKVNEQFF. CDR3 nucleotides: TGTGCCAGCAGCCTAACCGGAGCCACAAAAGTCAATGAGCAGTTCTTC.

The CDR3 bases are TGTGCCAGCTCACCAATCGGGTTCGACCCAGGGTCCTACAATGAGCAGTTCTTC. It codes for CASSPIGFDPGSYNEQFF. The gene calls are TRBV18 and TRBJ2-1, with D maybe TRBD1 (5 bases). The CDR3 spans 18 residues. Looked up from germline, CDR1 is KGHSH and CDR2 is LQKENI. V lost 2 bases and J lost 1, with 18 bases in between.

The rearrangement links TRBV4-2 to TRBJ2-1; no definite D call. Germline CDR1 LGHNA, CDR2 YNFKEQ. Trimming took off 0 bases at V and 7 bases at J, with 7 bases between the two ends. The CDR3 totals 13 residues. The CDR3 DNA follows: TGTGCCAGCAGCCAAGAGCCTCAGAATGAGCAGTTCTTC. Encoded protein: CASSQEPQNEQFF.

The V gene is TRBV28, the J gene TRBJ2-5, with D possibly being TRBD1 or TRBD2 (6 bases each). The CDR3 sequence is 15 residues long. V gave up 2 bases and J gave up 4 bases, with 14 bases separating them. The germline V gene encodes CDR1 MDHEN and CDR2 SYDVKM. CDR3 in DNA: TGTGCCAGCAGTTTAGGGGGGCTAGTCGGAGAGACCCAGTACTTC. It is translated as CASSLGGLVGETQYF.

The chain employs TRBV21-1 and TRBJ2-6; the table names TRBD1, a call not compared with the DNA. TRBV21-1 is a documented pseudogene. This CDR3 has 15 residues. In DNA, the CDR3 is TGTGCCAGCAGCCCACGAACATCTGGGGCCAACGTCCTGACTTTC. Translated: CASSPRTSGANVLTF.